The clone carrying this T cell receptor beta chain came up a few times. Its target is unknown. RNA extraction and reverse transcription yielded cDNA as sequencing template. Sequenced by immunoSEQ multiplex PCR; TCRdb stores in-frame clones only, minus some. The data contain some 98,000 clones, 61% of them singletons. This sample stems from a study of CD8+ T cells in alopecia areata. Study-wide results and limits: Only a single nonresponder existed, so baseline CD8+ expansion links stay unclear.

CDR1 and CDR2 from the germline V gene are SGHDT and YYEEEE. The V end lost 1 base, the J end lost 5 bases, and 12 bases lay between the germline ends. The CDR3 runs to 14 residues. Treatment here: oral pan-JAK inhibitor, 5-10 mg twice daily. Sample: CD8+ T cells sorted from blood, taken at week 4, from a patient treated with tofacitinib. This clonotype was sampled from a human donor with alopecia areata. This sequence joins TRBV5-6 and TRBJ2-5; D unresolved. The CDR3 DNA reads TGTGCCAGCAGCTTGTTAAGGGCTGTGGAGACCCAGTACTTC. As protein: CASSLLRAVETQYF.